A single sample is the source of the 28 T cell receptor beta chains below, sequenced in a study of shared clonotypes between healthy human individuals. The method was immunoSEQ multiplex PCR; TCRdb's version includes in-frame clones alone and lacks a portion of them. This sample has some 2 million clones; 90% to 95% occur once, and the top ten carry more than 0.1%. What was sequenced was naive CD4+ T cells sorted from blood. As to subset: CD45RA+ positively selected. Receptors originate from a man between 18 and 29 years old in good health.

This chain's CDR3 is CASSDRAVLQETQYF. The CDR3 coding sequence is TGTGCCAGTAGTGACCGGGCAGTTCTCCAAGAGACCCAGTACTTC. This chain links TRBV19 with TRBJ2-5; D ambiguous. The germline gives CDR1 LNHDA, CDR2 SQIVND (reference sequence). The V gene lost 5 bases and the J gene lost 1 base, with 14 bases spanning the gap. This CDR3 is built from 15 residues.

Concerning this clone: Other DNA sequences of this sample code for an identical CDR3. This chain joins TRBV5-1 and TRBJ1-1; no clear D gene. CDR1 is SGHRS and CDR2 is YFSETQ in the germline V gene. Trimming shortened V by 1 base and J by 2 bases, and 9 bases separated the two germline ends. There are 14 residues in the CDR3. The CDR3 nucleotides read TGCGCCAGCAGCTTGAAGGGAAGCAACACTGAAGCTTTCTTT. This encodes CASSLKGSNTEAFF.

This clone was recorded only once. The chain is built from TRBV9 and TRBJ2-1; the D gene could be TRBD1 or TRBD2 (5 bases each). The CDR3 runs 14 residues. CDR1 SGDLS and CDR2 YYNGEE come from the germline V gene. The germline V and J ends were trimmed by 4 bases and 4 bases, with 12 bases remaining between them. The DNA for the CDR3 is TGTGCCAGCAGCCCCCGGGACGGGTACAATGAGCAGTTCTTC. Amino acids: CASSPRDGYNEQFF.

The chain links TRBV5-3 to TRBJ2-7; TRBD2 might be the D (5 bases). TRBV5-3 belongs to the ORF category, with a function that is uncertain. This CDR3 comprises 12 residues. V was shortened by 10 bases and J by 4 bases, with 15 bases between the two germline ends. In DNA form, the CDR3 reads TGTGCCGGCGCCAGGCTAGCTTACGAGCAGTACTTC. Its translation: CAGARLAYEQYF.

This chain joins TRBV14 and TRBJ1-6; maybe TRBD1 (5 bases). Germline V gene sequence: CDR1 SGHDN, CDR2 FVKESK. CDR3 length: 15 residues. Trimming removed 3 bases from V and 7 bases from J, with 13 bases in between. CDR3 loop: CASSQNWGANSPLHF. CDR3 nucleotides: TGTGCCAGCAGCCAGAATTGGGGCGCCAATTCACCCCTCCACTTT. The full variable domain, its missing parts supplied by reference TRBV14 and TRBJ1-6, is EAGVTQFPSHSVIEKGQTVTLRCDPISGHDNLYWYRRVMGKEIKFLLHFVKESKQDESGMPNNRFLAERTGGTYSTLKVQPAELEDSGVYFCASSQNWGANSPLHFGNGTRLTVT.

The V and J genes are TRBV11-1 and TRBJ2-2; the D gene is possibly TRBD1 (6 bases). The V gene's germline CDR1 is SGHAT and CDR2 FQDESV (reference sequence). Trimming took 2 bases from V and 5 from J, leaving 18 bases between them. The CDR3 has 17 residues. The CDR3 DNA follows: TGTGCCAGCAGCTTACTAACAGGGCAAAGGAGGACCGGGGAGCTGTTTTTT. It encodes CASSLLTGQRRTGELFF.

The CDR3 DNA follows: TGTGCCAGCAGTCTACAGGGGCTACGCCGAGGCTACACCTTC. This sequence encodes CASSLQGLRRGYTF. The chain carries TRBV6-1 and TRBJ1-2, with 7 bases matching TRBD1. This CDR3 spans 14 amino acids. Germline CDR1 reads MNHNS; CDR2 reads SASEGT. J gave up 8 bases and V 5 bases, and 11 bases lay outside the gene matches.

This chain joins TRBV10-3 and TRBJ2-2, with no clear D. CDR3 size: 15 residues. The germline CDR1 and CDR2 sequences are ENHRY and SYGVKD. V dropped 10 bases and J dropped 2 bases, with 17 bases sitting between them. This CDR3 is CATRTAELNTGELFF. CDR3 sequence (DNA): TGTGCCACCCGTACGGCGGAACTAAACACCGGGGAGCTGTTTTTT.

The V gene is TRBV5-1, the J gene TRBJ2-5, with TRBD2 matching 8 bases. J was trimmed by 5 bases and V by 3 bases; bases with no gene match: 6. Germline V gene sequence: CDR1 SGHRS, CDR2 YFSETQ. This CDR3 has 14 residues. The CDR3 sequence is CASSSGGARETQYF. The CDR3 DNA reads as TGCGCCAGCAGCTCCGGGGGGGCCCGGGAGACCCAGTACTTC.

As for this clone: This sample also contains other DNA sequences that code for the same CDR3. The chain uses TRBV7-2 and TRBJ2-7; no definite D call. Trimming removed 5 bases at V and 3 bases at J, with 8 bases between. Germline CDR1 reads SGHTA; CDR2 reads FQGNSA. The CDR3 has 12 amino acids. The DNA for the CDR3 is TGTGCCAGCAGCCAGCAAGGCTACGAGCAGTACTTC. It encodes CASSQQGYEQYF.

A single count supports this clone. The rearrangement joins TRBV5-1 to TRBJ2-5, with 7 bases matching TRBD1. The ends lost 2 bases at V and 4 bases at J; junction bases unmatched: 8. This CDR3 is built from 15 residues. The germline CDR1 and CDR2 sequences are SGHRS and YFSETQ. CDR3 sequence reads: CASSLQGTQPETQYF. The CDR3 DNA follows: TGCGCCAGCAGCTTACAGGGGACCCAGCCAGAGACCCAGTACTTC.

The chain has TRBV18 and TRBJ2-2; perhaps TRBD1 as D (5 bases). Germline CDR1 and CDR2: KGHSH and LQKENI. The CDR3 is made up of 16 amino acids. V lost 2 bases and J 6 bases, leaving 16 bases between the germline ends. Here the CDR3 reads CASSPIPPRGAGELFF. CDR3 DNA sequence: TGTGCCAGCTCACCAATCCCCCCAAGGGGTGCCGGGGAGCTGTTTTTT.

This chain connects TRBV14 to TRBJ2-5; TRBD1 matches 7 bases. After removal of 3 bases from V and 9 bases from J, the junction contained 13 bases not matched to a gene. The CDR3 length is 15 residues. Looked up from germline, CDR1 is SGHDN and CDR2 is FVKESK. The DNA for the CDR3 is TGTGCCAGCAGCCAGGGACAGAAGGCCGGGATGGCCCAGTACTTC. As protein: CASSQGQKAGMAQYF.

J is TRBJ1-2 and V is TRBV5-6, with 10 bases that match TRBD1. With 4 bases clipped from V and 12 bases from J, the junction kept 3 bases outside the gene matches. Germline values: CDR1 SGHDT, CDR2 YYEEEE. The CDR3 contains 11 residues. The CDR3 DNA sequence: TGTGCCAGCAGCGCGGACAGGGGGAACACCTTC. This encodes CASSADRGNTF.

The V gene is TRBV7-2, the J gene TRBJ1-1, with a tentative D call TRBD1 (6 bases). Germline V gene data show CDR1 as SGHTA and CDR2 as FQGNSA. V was cut by 1 base and J by 8 bases, with 8 bases left in between. CDR3 size: 12 residues. The CDR3 here is CASSLGTVEAFF. The CDR3 DNA is TGTGCCAGCAGCTTAGGGACAGTCGAAGCTTTCTTT.

This sequence joins TRBV29-1 and TRBJ2-5; D not resolved. Per the germline V gene, CDR1 is SQVTM and CDR2 is ANQGSEA. The CDR3 consists of 11 residues. Trimming stripped 4 bases from V and 2 bases from J, with 5 bases between. The CDR3 sequence is CSVGPQETQYF. The CDR3 DNA follows: TGCAGCGTTGGCCCACAAGAGACCCAGTACTTC.

The chain employs TRBV27 and TRBJ1-4, with a tentative D call TRBD1 (5 bases). The ends were cut back, 5 bases at V and 5 bases at J, with 18 bases in the middle. There are 16 residues in the CDR3. Germline CDR1 MNHEY, CDR2 SMNVEV (reference sequence). In DNA form, the CDR3 reads TGTGCCAGCAGTGCCTCACCGGGACGGGGAAATGAAAAACTGTTTTTT. Encoded protein: CASSASPGRGNEKLFF.

V gene TRBV6-1 combines with J gene TRBJ1-6; 9 nucleotides match TRBD1. The CDR3 totals 14 residues. V lost 4 bases, J lost 9 bases, and 4 bases stayed unmatched. The germline V gene encodes CDR1 MNHNS and CDR2 SASEGT. The CDR3 DNA reads TGTGCCAGCAGTGTACCGGGACAGGGTTCACCCCTCCACTTT. Translation: CASSVPGQGSPLHF.

The chain links TRBV9 to TRBJ2-2; TRBD2 matches 11 bases. V gave up 4 bases and J gave up 1 base; unmatched junction bases: 3. This CDR3 region has 16 residues. The germline V gene encodes CDR1 SGDLS and CDR2 YYNGEE. The CDR3 loop reads CASSITSGGNTGELFF. As DNA, the CDR3 is TGTGCCAGCAGCATCACTAGCGGGGGGAACACCGGGGAGCTGTTTTTT. The full variable domain, completed using reference TRBV9 and TRBJ2-2, is DSGVTQTPKHLITATGQRVTLRCSPRSGDLSVYWYQQSLDQGLQFLIQYYNGEERAKGNILERFSAQQFPDLHSELNLSSLELGDSALYFCASSITSGGNTGELFFGEGSRLTVL.

The V call is TRBV10-3, the J call TRBJ1-1; D not certain. The germline V gene has CDR1 ENHRY and CDR2 SYGVKD. V was clipped by 0 bases and J by 6 bases, with 8 bases between them. The CDR3 covers 13 residues. In DNA, the CDR3 is TGTGCCATCAGTGAGTCGCGAGGGTCTGAAGCTTTCTTT. Protein sequence: CAISESRGSEAFF.

The J gene is TRBJ1-1, the V gene TRBV2; 7 bases agree with TRBD1. With V trimmed by 5 bases and J by 2 bases, 5 bases remained unmatched. Looked up from germline, CDR1 is SNHLY and CDR2 is FYNNEI. The CDR3 is 14 residues long. This CDR3 is CASSLTGINTEAFF. CDR3 nucleotides: TGTGCCAGCAGTCTGACAGGGATTAACACTGAAGCTTTCTTT.

About this clone: One base away lies a much larger clone, so this may be a sequencing read error. The sample carries other DNA sequences with the same CDR3. The chain links TRBV18 to TRBJ1-6; TRBD1 is a possible D gene (5 bases). The V gene's germline CDR1 is KGHSH and CDR2 LQKENI. The CDR3 has 16 residues. The CDR3 DNA sequence: TGTGCCAGCTCGCCCTGGGGGTCTTCTTATAATTCACCTCTCCACTTT. Amino acids: CASSPWGSSYNSPLHF.

This clone has just one count. The genes are TRBV11-3 and TRBJ1-6; 8 bases line up with TRBD1. The CDR3 is 14 amino acids. V shed 4 bases and J 8 bases; nucleotides not matched to a gene: 4. CDR1 and CDR2 (germline): SGHNT, YENEEA. The CDR3 region is CASSYRGKDSPLHF. The CDR3 DNA reads TGTGCCAGCAGCTACAGGGGGAAGGATTCACCCCTCCACTTT.

Comment on this clone: Since no conserved phenylalanine or tryptophan closes the CDR3, a read error is the likely cause. The J gene is TRBJ1-6, the V gene TRBV11-2, with D possibly TRBD1 on 5 matching bases. The CDR3 is made up of 18 amino acids. The V gene lost 5 bases and the J gene lost 0 bases, with 17 bases spanning the gap. Germline V gene lookup returns CDR1 SGHAT and CDR2 FQNNGV. CDR3 sequence (DNA): TGTGCCAGCAGCCAGGCACAGGCGTCGAGCTCCTATAATTCACCCCTCCACCTT. Its protein product is CASSQAQASSSYNSPLHL.

The chain links TRBV10-1 to TRBJ2-7, with 10 positions matching TRBD2. Per the germline V gene, CDR1 is WNHNN and CDR2 is SYGVQD (reference sequence). Unmatched junction bases numbered 15, after V lost 7 bases and J lost 6 bases. The length of the CDR3 is 16 residues. The CDR3 nucleotides are TGCGCCAGCACCCGAAGCCTAGCGGGAGATCTGGGCGAGCAGTACTTC. Its protein is CASTRSLAGDLGEQYF.

V is TRBV10-3 and J is TRBJ1-1, with D unclear. Trimming removed 3 bases from V and 0 bases from J, with 11 bases in between. The CDR3 is 15 residues long. CDR1 is ENHRY and CDR2 is SYGVKD in the germline V gene. The CDR3 loop is CAISDLGQLNTEAFF. Here the CDR3 DNA reads TGTGCCATCAGTGACCTAGGGCAGCTGAACACTGAAGCTTTCTTT.

The V and J genes are TRBV9 and TRBJ2-5; 11 bases align to TRBD2. The CDR3 extends over 16 amino acids. Germline CDR1 and CDR2: SGDLS and YYNGEE. V lost 10 bases, J lost 1 base, and 12 bases stayed unmatched. The CDR3 protein is CAGPGLADLLQETQYF. Written as DNA, the CDR3 is TGTGCCGGACCGGGACTAGCGGATCTACTCCAAGAGACCCAGTACTTC.

This clone has only one observation. The chain recombines TRBV28 with TRBJ2-5; no clear D gene. Germline values: CDR1 MDHEN, CDR2 SYDVKM. The CDR3 consists of 15 residues. V shed 3 bases and J shed 2 bases, with 13 bases lying between them. As DNA, the CDR3 is TGTGCCAGCAGTTTCCGGCCACCTCCTCAAGAGACCCAGTACTTC. The encoded protein is CASSFRPPPQETQYF.